These 17 T cell receptor beta chains were sequenced from one sample in a study of T cell repertoires in cytomegalovirus infection. MiXCR was run by TCRdb on the reads, yielding one entry per CDR3 protein. The sample includes 450,000 to 550,000 distinct CDR3 sequences, about 15% of them seen just once. Material for sequencing was CD8+ T cells from PBMCs. The receptors here all came from a human donor in good health (CMV status not recorded). Some clones in this sample may be carry-over from other donors' samples.

This chain connects TRBV20-1 to TRBJ2-7; TRBD1 is a possible D gene (6 bases). V was pared by 0 bases and J by 3 bases, with 12 bases between. The CDR3 length is 14 residues. Germline values: CDR1 DFQATT, CDR2 SNEGSKA (reference sequence). DNA for the CDR3: TGCAGTGCTAGAGACTCAGGGGAGAACTACGAGCAGTACTTC. Translating gives CSARDSGENYEQYF.

This clonotype was counted between two and nine times. This chain connects TRBV28 to TRBJ2-7, with a weak D call TRBD1 (6 bases). The V end lost 7 bases, the J end lost 2 bases, and 27 bases lay between the germline ends. The CDR3 sequence is 18 residues long. Germline values: CDR1 MDHEN, CDR2 SYDVKM. The CDR3 here is CASNDLGPQGPIPYEQYF. CDR3 in DNA: TGTGCCAGCAACGATCTGGGCCCACAGGGCCCAATCCCCTACGAGCAGTACTTC.

In this sample, this clonotype turned up many times. V and J are TRBV7-8 and TRBJ2-7; perhaps TRBD2 as D (7 bases). CDR1 SGHVS and CDR2 FQNEAQ come from the germline V gene. V was shortened by 5 bases and J by 4 bases, with 21 bases between the two germline ends. CDR3 length: 16 amino acids. The CDR3 region has the DNA TGTGCCAGCAGCCCCCGGGGGCGGGGGCCCAAGTACGAGCAGTACTTC. It codes for CASSPRGRGPKYEQYF.

At least ten counts were recorded for this clonotype. The J gene is TRBJ2-2, the V gene TRBV7-3; 11 bases fit TRBD2. The CDR3 extends over 16 amino acids. The V gene's germline CDR1 is SGHTA and CDR2 FQGTGA. V gave up 1 base and J gave up 8 bases; unmatched junction bases: 6. CDR3 coding DNA: TGTGCCAGCAGCTTAAAACTAGCGGGAGCCGGGGGGGAGCTGTTTTTT. Protein product: CASSLKLAGAGGELFF.

This clonotype was counted a few times. This chain connects TRBV4-1 to TRBJ1-2; no firm D call. The ends were cut back, 2 bases at V and 4 bases at J, with 14 bases in the middle. CDR3 length: 15 amino acids. Per germline, CDR1 MGHRA and CDR2 YSYEKL. Written as DNA, the CDR3 is TGCGCCAGCAGCCAACAATCGGAACAACTCTATGGCTACACCTTC. Its translation is CASSQQSEQLYGYTF.

Many counts were recorded for this clonotype. The genes are TRBV19 and TRBJ1-5, with TRBD1 matching 7 bases. CDR1 and CDR2 (germline): LNHDA, SQIVND (reference sequence). The CDR3 length is 15 residues. The ends lost 3 bases at V and 1 base at J; junction bases unmatched: 3. The DNA of the CDR3 is TGTGCCAGTAGTATTAAGGGGGCGAGCAATCAGCCCCAGCATTTT. Protein: CASSIKGASNQPQHF.

The genes are TRBV5-4 and TRBJ1-1; 8 bases line up with TRBD1. Germline trimming cut 4 bases from V and 7 bases from J; bases unmatched to any gene: 12. Germline V gene sequence: CDR1 SGHNT, CDR2 YYREEE (reference sequence). This CDR3 region has 15 residues. CDR3 DNA: TGTGCCAGCAGCCCCCGGACAGGGAGCATGGTTGAAGCTTTCTTT. This encodes CASSPRTGSMVEAFF.

The chain recombines TRBV15 with TRBJ1-5, with TRBD1 matching over 9 bases. Looked up from germline, CDR1 is LNHNV and CDR2 is YYDKDF (reference sequence). The length of the CDR3 is 15 residues. With 5 bases clipped from V and 4 bases from J, the junction kept 6 bases outside the gene matches. The CDR3 region is CATSLDRGRNQPQHF. As DNA, the CDR3 is TGTGCCACCAGCTTGGACAGGGGACGGAATCAGCCCCAGCATTTT.

This clonotype was counted at least ten times. The J gene is TRBJ1-1, the V gene TRBV12-3 or TRBV12-4; 9 nucleotides align to TRBD1. The length of the CDR3 is 15 residues. V gave up 5 bases and J gave up 3 bases; unmatched junction bases: 7. The CDR3 DNA reads TGTGCCAGCAGTCCGGGGACAGGGAGGGACACTGAAGCTTTCTTT. Protein sequence: CASSPGTGRDTEAFF.

The rearrangement uses TRBV19 and TRBJ2-7; a possible D gene is TRBD2 (6 bases). This CDR3 is built from 15 residues. Trimming shortened V by 1 base and J by 2 bases, and 12 bases separated the two germline ends. The germline gives CDR1 LNHDA, CDR2 SQIVND (reference sequence). The CDR3 spells CASSIVGGETYEQYF. CDR3 coding DNA: TGTGCCAGTAGTATAGTCGGGGGAGAGACCTACGAGCAGTACTTC.

This clonotype was found a few times. The rearrangement links TRBV27 to TRBJ1-5; D gene uncertain. The length of the CDR3 is 15 residues. The V gene lost 3 bases and the J gene lost 9 bases, with 18 bases spanning the gap. The germline V gene encodes CDR1 MNHEY and CDR2 SMNVEV (reference sequence). The CDR3 region has the DNA TGTGCCAGCAGTTTGACGGTGGAGGGTAGTGGGCCCCAGCATTTT. Its protein is CASSLTVEGSGPQHF.

This clonotype was counted ten times or more. The J gene is TRBJ2-1, the V gene TRBV6-1; a weak D match, TRBD1 (6 bases). Trimming took 7 bases from V and 1 from J, leaving 8 bases between them. Germline V gene sequence: CDR1 MNHNS, CDR2 SASEGT. The CDR3 runs 13 residues. CDR3 coding DNA: TGTGCCAGCATGGACAGTTCCTACAATGAGCAGTTCTTC. Its protein is CASMDSSYNEQFF.

This clonotype was counted ten times or more. This chain joins TRBV7-3 and TRBJ1-1; tentatively, D is TRBD1 (5 bases). Per the germline V gene, CDR1 is SGHTA and CDR2 is FQGTGA. This CDR3 is 13 amino acids long. Trimming left V 3 bases short and J 6 bases short, with 11 bases between. In DNA, the CDR3 is TGTGCCAGCAGCTTCGGGGGAACGGCTGAAGCTTTCTTT. As protein: CASSFGGTAEAFF.

This clonotype has a handful of counts. The chain is built from TRBV20-1 and TRBJ2-7, with D possibly TRBD1 on 7 matching bases. Trimming took 0 bases from V and 3 from J, leaving 18 bases between them. Germline CDR1 and CDR2: DFQATT and SNEGSKA (reference sequence). The CDR3 extends over 16 amino acids. The CDR3 loop is CSARDLPSGGNYEQYF. The DNA for the CDR3 is TGCAGTGCTAGAGATCTCCCCTCAGGGGGGAACTACGAGCAGTACTTC.

This clonotype has a handful of counts. The chain is built from TRBV5-1 and TRBJ2-1, with 13 bases matching TRBD2. Trimming took 4 bases from V and 5 from J; bases not matched to a gene: 6. In germline, CDR1 is SGHRS, CDR2 YFSETQ. CDR3 length: 16 amino acids. CDR3 coding DNA: TGCGCCAGCAGCGCCTTCGGGACTAGCGGGAACAATGAGCAGTTCTTC. Translated: CASSAFGTSGNNEQFF.

This clonotype turned up a few times. The V gene is TRBV7-9, the J gene TRBJ1-2; D is undetermined. The germline V gene encodes CDR1 SEHNR and CDR2 FQNEAQ (reference sequence). The CDR3 consists of 13 residues. V was cut by 5 bases and J by 2 bases, with 9 bases left in between. Here the CDR3 DNA reads TGTGCCAGCAGCAGAAACCCCAACTATGGCTACACCTTC. This sequence encodes CASSRNPNYGYTF.

This clonotype was seen more than once but under ten times. This chain connects TRBV6-5 to TRBJ2-2; 9 positions match TRBD2. This CDR3 is built from 15 residues. Germline V CDR1 and CDR2: MNHEY, SVGAGI. Trimming at V came to 7 bases and at J to 7 bases, leaving 10 bases not matched to a gene. The DNA of the CDR3 is TGTGCCAGCAAAAGGGGGACTAGCTTAATCGGGGAGCTGTTTTTT. The encoded protein is CASKRGTSLIGELFF.